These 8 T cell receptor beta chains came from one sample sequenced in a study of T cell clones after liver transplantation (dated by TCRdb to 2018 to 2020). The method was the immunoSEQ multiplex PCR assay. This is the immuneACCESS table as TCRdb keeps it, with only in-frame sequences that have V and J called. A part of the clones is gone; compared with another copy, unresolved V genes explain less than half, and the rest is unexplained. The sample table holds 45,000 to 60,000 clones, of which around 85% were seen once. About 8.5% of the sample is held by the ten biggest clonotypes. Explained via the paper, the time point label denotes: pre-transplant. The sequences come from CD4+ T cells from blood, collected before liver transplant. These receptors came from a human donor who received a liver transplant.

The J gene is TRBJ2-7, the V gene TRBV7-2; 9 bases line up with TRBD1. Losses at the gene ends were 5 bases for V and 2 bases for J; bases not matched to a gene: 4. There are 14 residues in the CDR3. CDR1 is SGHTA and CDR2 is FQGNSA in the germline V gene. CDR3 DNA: TGTGCCAGCAGCACGAACAGGGGGCCCTACGAGCAGTACTTC. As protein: CASSTNRGPYEQYF.

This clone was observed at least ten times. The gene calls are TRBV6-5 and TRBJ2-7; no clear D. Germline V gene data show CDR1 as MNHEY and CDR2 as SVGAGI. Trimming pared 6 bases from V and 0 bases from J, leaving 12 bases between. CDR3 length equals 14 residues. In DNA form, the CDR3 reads TGTGCCAGCAGACGAGGCCAAGGCTCCTACGAGCAGTACTTC. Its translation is CASRRGQGSYEQYF.

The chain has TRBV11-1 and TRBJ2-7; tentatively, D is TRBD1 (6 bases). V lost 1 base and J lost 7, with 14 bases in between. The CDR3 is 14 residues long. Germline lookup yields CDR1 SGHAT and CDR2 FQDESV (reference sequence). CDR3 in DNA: TGTGCCAGCAGCTTAGAGATGGGGGCAAGGGAGCAGTACTTC. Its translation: CASSLEMGAREQYF.

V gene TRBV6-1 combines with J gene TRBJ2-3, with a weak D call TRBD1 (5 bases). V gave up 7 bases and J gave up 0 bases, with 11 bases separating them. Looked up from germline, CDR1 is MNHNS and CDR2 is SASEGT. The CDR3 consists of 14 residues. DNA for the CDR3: TGTGCCAGCAAACAGGTAGCTAGCACAGATACGCAGTATTTT. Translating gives CASKQVASTDTQYF.

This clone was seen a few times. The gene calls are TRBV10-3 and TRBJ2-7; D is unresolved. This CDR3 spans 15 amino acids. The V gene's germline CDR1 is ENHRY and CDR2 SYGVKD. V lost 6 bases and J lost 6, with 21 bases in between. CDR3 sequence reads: CAISPRANAGGEQYF. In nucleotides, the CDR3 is TGTGCCATCAGCCCCCGGGCCAACGCAGGCGGCGAGCAGTACTTC.

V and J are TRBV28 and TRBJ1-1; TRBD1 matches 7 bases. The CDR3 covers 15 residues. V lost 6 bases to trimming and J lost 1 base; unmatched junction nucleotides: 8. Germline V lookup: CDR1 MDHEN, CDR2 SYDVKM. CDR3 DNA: TGTGCCAGCAGCCCCCCGAGACAGGGGAACACTGAAGCTTTCTTT. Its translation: CASSPPRQGNTEAFF.

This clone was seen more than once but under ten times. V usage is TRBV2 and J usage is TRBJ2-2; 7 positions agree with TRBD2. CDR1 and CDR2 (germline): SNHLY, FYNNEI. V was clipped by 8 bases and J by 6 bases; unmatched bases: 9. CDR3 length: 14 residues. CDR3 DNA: TGTGCCAGCGGTGGGGAGGGAGTTCCCGGGGAGCTGTTTTTT. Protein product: CASGGEGVPGELFF.

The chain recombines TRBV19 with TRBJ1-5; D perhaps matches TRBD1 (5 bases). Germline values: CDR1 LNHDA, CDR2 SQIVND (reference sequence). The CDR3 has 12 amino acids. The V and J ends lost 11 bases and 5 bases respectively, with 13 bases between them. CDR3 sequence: CARAGIHQPQHF. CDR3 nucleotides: TGTGCCCGAGCAGGGATTCATCAGCCCCAGCATTTT.